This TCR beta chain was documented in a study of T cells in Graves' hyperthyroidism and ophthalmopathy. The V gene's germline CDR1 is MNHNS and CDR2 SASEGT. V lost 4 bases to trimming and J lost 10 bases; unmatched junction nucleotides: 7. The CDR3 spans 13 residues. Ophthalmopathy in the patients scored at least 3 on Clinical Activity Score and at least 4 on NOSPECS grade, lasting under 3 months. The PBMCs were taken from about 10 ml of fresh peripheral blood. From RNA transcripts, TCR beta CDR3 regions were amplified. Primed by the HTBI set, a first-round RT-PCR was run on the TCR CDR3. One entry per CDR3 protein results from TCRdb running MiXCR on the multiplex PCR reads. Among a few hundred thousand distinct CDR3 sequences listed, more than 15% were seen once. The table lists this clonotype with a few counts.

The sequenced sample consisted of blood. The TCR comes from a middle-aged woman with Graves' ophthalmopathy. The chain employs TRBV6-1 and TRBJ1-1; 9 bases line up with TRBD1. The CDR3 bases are TGTGCCAGCAGTGGAAACAGGGGGCAGATAGCTTTCTTT. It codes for CASSGNRGQIAFF.